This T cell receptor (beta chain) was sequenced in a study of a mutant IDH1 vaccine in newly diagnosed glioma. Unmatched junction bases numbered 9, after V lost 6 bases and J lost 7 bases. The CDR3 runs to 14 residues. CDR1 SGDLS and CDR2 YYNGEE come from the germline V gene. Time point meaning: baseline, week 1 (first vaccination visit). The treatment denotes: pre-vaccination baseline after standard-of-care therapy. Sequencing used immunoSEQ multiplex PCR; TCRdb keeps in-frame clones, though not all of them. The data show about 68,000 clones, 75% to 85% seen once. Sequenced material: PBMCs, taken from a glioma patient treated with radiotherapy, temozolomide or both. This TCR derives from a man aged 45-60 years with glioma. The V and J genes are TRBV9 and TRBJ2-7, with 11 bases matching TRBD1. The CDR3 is CASTPGQGAVEQYF. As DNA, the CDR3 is TGTGCCAGCACCCCAGGACAGGGGGCGGTGGAGCAGTACTTC.